This is a list of T cell receptor beta chains from one sample in a study of blood T cell repertoires in COVID-19. Sequenced by immunoSEQ multiplex PCR; TCRdb stores in-frame clones only, minus some. The sample lists about 120,000 clones, 90% occurring once. The sequenced sample was peripheral blood. These receptors were taken from an older woman with COVID-19, enrolled during active disease. The CDR3 runs from the conserved cysteine through the conserved F or W. The D gene is left open where the match is weak. Clone sizes are given selectively: once, few, many, or a class where the clone is expanded.

J: TRBJ2-1
D: -
size: -
V: TRBV19
CDR3: CASSSRQDNEQFF
DNA: TGTGCCAGTAGCTCCAGACAGGACAATGAGCAGTTCTTC

J: TRBJ2-2
D: -
size: -
V: TRBV30
CDR3: CACLQGGPGELFF
DNA: TGTGCCTGCTTACAGGGTGGGCCCGGGGAGCTGTTTTTT

J: TRBJ2-3
D: TRBD2
size: -
V: TRBV7-9
CDR3: CASSPWIAGDTDTQYF
DNA: TGTGCCAGCAGCCCCTGGATAGCGGGGGATACAGATACGCAGTATTTT

J: TRBJ1-4
D: -
size: -
V: TRBV5-1
CDR3: CASSLGPEGHLFLGEKLFF
DNA: TGCGCCAGCAGCTTGGGTCCCGAGGGACATCTCTTCTTGGGGGAAAAACTGTTTTTT

J: TRBJ1-1
D: -
size: -
V: TRBV6-5
CDR3: CASSYSAADLRGAFF
DNA: TGTGCCAGCAGTTACTCGGCCGCTGACCTACGCGGGGCTTTCTTT

J: TRBJ1-2
D: TRBD1
size: -
V: TRBV7-2
CDR3: CASSPGTGGSGYTF
DNA: TGTGCCAGCAGCCCTGGGACAGGGGGCTCTGGCTACACCTTC

J: TRBJ2-7
D: TRBD1
size: -
V: TRBV5-1
CDR3: CASSLADRRVHEQYF
DNA: TGCGCCAGCAGCCTCGCGGACAGGAGAGTACACGAGCAGTACTTC

J: TRBJ2-2
D: -
size: -
V: TRBV5-1
CDR3: CASSVGANTGELFF
DNA: TGCGCCAGCAGCGTTGGAGCGAACACCGGGGAGCTGTTTTTT

J: TRBJ2-5
D: -
size: -
V: TRBV18
CDR3: CASSPRQETQYF
DNA: TGTGCCAGCTCACCCAGGCAAGAGACCCAGTACTTC

J: TRBJ2-3
D: -
size: -
V: TRBV15
CDR3: CATSRDQDRGLSTDTQYF
DNA: TGTGCCACCAGCAGAGATCAGGACAGAGGACTCAGCACAGATACGCAGTATTTT

J: TRBJ2-5
D: TRBD2
size: -
V: TRBV29-1
CDR3: CSVEFAGGPETQYF
DNA: TGCAGCGTTGAATTCGCGGGGGGCCCGGAGACCCAGTACTTC

J: TRBJ2-1
D: -
size: -
V: TRBV7-3
CDR3: CASSLGGSYNEQFF
DNA: TGTGCCAGCAGCTTAGGGGGGTCCTACAATGAGCAGTTCTTC

J: TRBJ1-1
D: -
size: -
V: TRBV29-1
CDR3: CSVSTASNTEAFF
DNA: TGCAGCGTTAGTACAGCCTCGAACACTGAAGCTTTCTTT

J: TRBJ2-2
D: TRBD1
size: -
V: TRBV19
CDR3: CASGGTGNTGELFF
DNA: TGTGCCAGTGGGGGGACAGGGAATACCGGGGAGCTGTTTTTT

J: TRBJ2-1
D: TRBD2
size: -
V: TRBV9
CDR3: CASSVEAGGTNEQFF
DNA: TGTGCCAGCAGCGTAGAGGCGGGGGGAACCAATGAGCAGTTCTTC

J: TRBJ2-2
D: TRBD1
size: once
V: TRBV11-2
CDR3: CASSSVDRATGELFF
DNA: TGTGCCAGCAGCTCAGTGGACAGGGCAACCGGGGAGCTGTTTTTT

J: TRBJ1-6
D: -
size: -
V: TRBV3-1/TRBV3-2
CDR3: CASSTAAGAGSPLHF
DNA: TGTGCCAGCAGCACTGCGGCGGGGGCAGGATCACCCCTCCACTTT

J: TRBJ1-5
D: -
size: -
V: TRBV7-2
CDR3: CASSLGATNQPQHF
DNA: TGTGCCAGCAGCTTAGGAGCCACGAATCAGCCCCAGCATTTT

J: TRBJ2-1
D: TRBD2
size: -
V: TRBV11-3
CDR3: CASSLVSPSGDDNEQFF
DNA: TGTGCCAGCAGCTTAGTATCCCCTAGCGGGGACGACAATGAGCAGTTCTTC

J: TRBJ2-7
D: -
size: -
V: TRBV7-6
CDR3: CASSSYNSYEQYF
DNA: TGTGCCAGCAGCTCATACAACTCCTACGAGCAGTACTTC

J: TRBJ2-1
D: -
size: once
V: TRBV5-1
CDR3: CASSLGATGTSGDNEQFF
DNA: TGCGCCAGCAGCTTGGGGGCGACGGGGACTTCCGGAGACAATGAGCAGTTCTTC

J: TRBJ1-5
D: TRBD1
size: -
V: TRBV2
CDR3: CASSARTGRNQPQHF
DNA: TGTGCCAGCAGTGCGAGGACAGGGCGGAATCAGCCCCAGCATTTT

J: TRBJ2-5
D: -
size: -
V: TRBV9
CDR3: CASSVAGSSETQYF
DNA: TGTGCCAGCAGCGTAGCCGGTAGCTCGGAGACCCAGTACTTC

J: TRBJ1-4
D: -
size: -
V: TRBV12-3/TRBV12-4
CDR3: CASSFDEKLFF
DNA: TGTGCCAGCAGTTTCGATGAAAAACTGTTTTTT

J: TRBJ1-2
D: -
size: -
V: TRBV2
CDR3: CASSVQGWGYTF
DNA: TGTGCCAGCAGTGTACAGGGTTGGGGCTACACCTTC

J: TRBJ2-7
D: TRBD1
size: -
V: TRBV4-2
CDR3: CASSQDRYRGNWRSSYEQYF
DNA: TGTGCCAGCAGCCAAGATCGGTACAGGGGAAATTGGAGAAGCTCCTACGAGCAGTACTTC

J: TRBJ1-6
D: -
size: -
V: TRBV7-2
CDR3: CASSSSTPGRSPLHF
DNA: TGTGCCAGCAGCTCTAGCACACCGGGAAGGTCTCCCCTCCACTTT

J: TRBJ2-7
D: TRBD1
size: -
V: TRBV30
CDR3: CAWRGRGTSYEQYF
DNA: TGTGCCTGGAGGGGCAGGGGGACCTCCTACGAGCAGTACTTC

J: TRBJ2-5
D: TRBD1
size: -
V: TRBV6-5
CDR3: CASRSTGLETQYF
DNA: TGTGCCAGCAGATCGACAGGGTTGGAGACCCAGTACTTC

J: TRBJ1-1
D: -
size: -
V: TRBV3-1/TRBV3-2
CDR3: CASSQEATPNTEAFF
DNA: TGTGCCAGCAGCCAAGAAGCCACCCCGAACACTGAAGCTTTCTTT

J: TRBJ2-2
D: TRBD1
size: -
V: TRBV19
CDR3: CASSRLDRVGTGELFF
DNA: TGTGCCAGTAGTAGATTGGACAGGGTTGGGACCGGGGAGCTGTTTTTT

J: TRBJ1-3
D: -
size: -
V: TRBV5-1
CDR3: CASSQGTGNTIYF
DNA: TGCGCCAGCAGCCAGGGTACGGGAAACACCATATATTTT

J: TRBJ2-2
D: -
size: -
V: TRBV7-2
CDR3: CASSSPVGGPNTGELFF
DNA: TGTGCCAGCAGCTCACCAGTGGGGGGTCCGAACACCGGGGAGCTGTTTTTT

J: TRBJ1-1
D: -
size: -
V: TRBV5-6
CDR3: CASSLETGIGTEAFF
DNA: TGTGCCAGCAGCTTGGAAACAGGGATAGGGACTGAAGCTTTCTTT

J: TRBJ2-7
D: TRBD1
size: -
V: TRBV19
CDR3: CASSNTGEEQYF
DNA: TGTGCCAGTAGTAATACAGGGGAAGAGCAGTACTTC

J: TRBJ1-1
D: -
size: -
V: TRBV18
CDR3: CASSPPTGDTEAFF
DNA: TGTGCCAGCTCACCACCGACGGGAGACACTGAAGCTTTCTTT

J: TRBJ2-1
D: -
size: -
V: TRBV10-2
CDR3: CASSEFEYNEQFF
DNA: TGCGCCAGCAGTGAGTTTGAGTACAATGAGCAGTTCTTC

J: TRBJ2-5
D: TRBD1
size: once
V: TRBV7-7
CDR3: CASSIGGQGRAETQYF
DNA: TGTGCCAGCAGCATAGGGGGACAGGGGCGCGCTGAGACCCAGTACTTC

J: TRBJ1-4
D: -
size: -
V: TRBV5-1
CDR3: CASSTFGRGDEKLFF
DNA: TGCGCCAGCAGCACCTTCGGACGGGGGGATGAAAAACTGTTTTTT

J: TRBJ1-2
D: TRBD1
size: -
V: TRBV30
CDR3: CAWGDSFLSGGYTF
DNA: TGTGCCTGGGGGGACAGTTTCCTTAGTGGGGGCTACACCTTC

J: TRBJ2-7
D: -
size: -
V: TRBV11-2
CDR3: CASSLGYRSYEQYF
DNA: TGTGCCAGCAGCTTAGGTTACCGGAGCTACGAGCAGTACTTC

J: TRBJ1-5
D: -
size: -
V: TRBV6-6
CDR3: CASSYPAIKGNQPQHF
DNA: TGTGCCAGCAGTTACCCAGCGATAAAGGGCAATCAGCCCCAGCATTTT

J: TRBJ2-1
D: -
size: -
V: TRBV18
CDR3: CASSHRGAQEGNEQFF
DNA: TGTGCCAGCTCACACCGGGGGGCACAGGAAGGAAATGAGCAGTTCTTC

J: TRBJ2-4
D: -
size: -
V: TRBV7-2
CDR3: CASSRGGPKNIQYF
DNA: TGTGCCAGCAGCCGCGGGGGCCCTAAAAACATTCAGTACTTC

J: TRBJ2-7
D: TRBD2
size: -
V: TRBV4-2
CDR3: CASSQDSSGGISYEQYF
DNA: TGTGCCAGCAGCCAAGATTCTAGCGGGGGGATCTCCTACGAGCAGTACTTC

J: TRBJ2-3
D: TRBD2
size: -
V: TRBV10-3
CDR3: CAISQRGGSDTDTQYF
DNA: TGTGCCATCAGTCAGCGGGGGGGCTCGGACACAGATACGCAGTATTTT

J: TRBJ1-2
D: -
size: -
V: TRBV19
CDR3: CASSFGVAAVYGYTF
DNA: TGTGCCAGTAGTTTTGGAGTGGCGGCAGTATATGGCTACACCTTC

J: TRBJ2-6
D: -
size: few
V: TRBV10-3
CDR3: CAISESEGSGANVLTF
DNA: TGTGCCATCAGTGAGTCGGAGGGCTCTGGGGCCAACGTCCTGACTTTC

J: TRBJ2-7
D: -
size: -
V: TRBV4-2
CDR3: CASSQVGQGREQYF
DNA: TGTGCCAGCAGCCAAGTTGGGCAGGGTCGGGAGCAGTACTTC

J: TRBJ2-1
D: TRBD2
size: -
V: TRBV7-2
CDR3: CASSRVPGLAGSGEQFF
DNA: TGTGCCAGCAGCAGGGTTCCGGGACTAGCCGGCAGCGGTGAGCAGTTCTTC

J: TRBJ1-2
D: TRBD1
size: -
V: TRBV11-2
CDR3: CASSRFGQGAYGYTF
DNA: TGTGCCAGCAGCCGATTCGGACAGGGGGCGTATGGCTACACCTTC

J: TRBJ1-2
D: -
size: -
V: TRBV3-1/TRBV3-2
CDR3: CASRTGGNYGYTF
DNA: TGTGCCTCCCGGACGGGGGGCAACTATGGCTACACCTTC

J: TRBJ2-1
D: TRBD1
size: -
V: TRBV30
CDR3: CAWRIGTGVYNEQFF
DNA: TGTGCCTGGAGAATTGGGACAGGGGTCTACAATGAGCAGTTCTTC

J: TRBJ2-6
D: TRBD1
size: -
V: TRBV28
CDR3: CASSYSGGGGANVLTF
DNA: TGTGCCAGCAGTTACTCAGGGGGCGGTGGGGCCAACGTCCTGACTTTC

J: TRBJ2-7
D: TRBD1
size: -
V: TRBV18
CDR3: CASSPRQGALDEQYF
DNA: TGTGCCAGCTCACCACGGCAGGGGGCGTTAGACGAGCAGTACTTC

J: TRBJ2-7
D: TRBD1
size: -
V: TRBV15
CDR3: CATSRGADRAHGYEQYF
DNA: TGTGCCACCAGCAGAGGTGCAGACAGGGCCCATGGGTACGAGCAGTACTTC

J: TRBJ2-1
D: -
size: -
V: TRBV29-1
CDR3: CSVEEGGNEQFF
DNA: TGCAGCGTTGAAGAGGGAGGCAATGAGCAGTTCTTC

J: TRBJ1-2
D: TRBD1
size: -
V: TRBV7-2
CDR3: CASSLGTGYGYTF
DNA: TGTGCCAGCAGCCTAGGGACAGGGTATGGCTACACCTTC